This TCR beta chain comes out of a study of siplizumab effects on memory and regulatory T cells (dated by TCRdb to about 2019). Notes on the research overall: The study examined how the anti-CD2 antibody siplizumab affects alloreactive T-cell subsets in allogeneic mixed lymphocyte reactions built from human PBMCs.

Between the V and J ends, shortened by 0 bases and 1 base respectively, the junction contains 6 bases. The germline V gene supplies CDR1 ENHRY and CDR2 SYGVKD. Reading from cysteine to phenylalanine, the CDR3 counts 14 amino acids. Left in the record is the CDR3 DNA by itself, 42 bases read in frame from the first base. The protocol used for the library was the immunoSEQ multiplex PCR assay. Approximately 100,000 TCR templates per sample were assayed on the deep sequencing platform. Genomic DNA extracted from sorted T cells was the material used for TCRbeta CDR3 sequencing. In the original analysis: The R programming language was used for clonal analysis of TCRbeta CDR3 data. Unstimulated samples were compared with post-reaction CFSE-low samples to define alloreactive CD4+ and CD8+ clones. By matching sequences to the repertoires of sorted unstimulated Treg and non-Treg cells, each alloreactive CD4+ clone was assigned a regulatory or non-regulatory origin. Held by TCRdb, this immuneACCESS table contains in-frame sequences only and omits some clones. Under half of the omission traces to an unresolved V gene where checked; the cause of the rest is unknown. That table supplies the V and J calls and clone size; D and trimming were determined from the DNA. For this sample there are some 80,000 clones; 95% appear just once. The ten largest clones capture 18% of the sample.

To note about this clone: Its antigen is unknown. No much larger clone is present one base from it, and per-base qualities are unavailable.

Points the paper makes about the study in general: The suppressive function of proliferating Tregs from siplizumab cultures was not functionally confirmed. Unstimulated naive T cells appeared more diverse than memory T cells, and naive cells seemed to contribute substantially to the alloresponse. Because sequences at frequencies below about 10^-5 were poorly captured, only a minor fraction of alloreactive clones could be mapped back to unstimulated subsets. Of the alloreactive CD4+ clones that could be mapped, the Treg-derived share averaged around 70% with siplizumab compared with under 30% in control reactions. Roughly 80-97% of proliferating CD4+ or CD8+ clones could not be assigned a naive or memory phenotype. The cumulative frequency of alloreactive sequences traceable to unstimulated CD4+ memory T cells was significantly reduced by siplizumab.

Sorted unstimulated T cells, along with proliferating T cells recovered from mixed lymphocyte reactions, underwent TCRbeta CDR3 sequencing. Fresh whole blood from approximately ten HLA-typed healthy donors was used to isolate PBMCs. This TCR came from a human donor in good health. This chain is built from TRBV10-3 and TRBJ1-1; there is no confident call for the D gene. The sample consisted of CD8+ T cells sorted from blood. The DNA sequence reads TGTGCCATCAGTGAGTCGTTAACGAACACTGAAGCTTTCTTT. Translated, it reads CAISESLTNTEAFF.